This TCR beta chain came from a study of response to subunit inactivated influenza vaccine. Trimming took 6 bases from V and 1 from J; bases not matched to a gene: 9. CDR3 length: 17 residues. Per the germline V gene, CDR1 is MDHEN and CDR2 is SYDVKM. Using its own MiXCR run on the RT-PCR reads, TCRdb lists one record per CDR3 protein. The sample carries over 300,000 distinct CDR3 sequences, roughly a fifth recorded once. This receptor was taken from a man between 50 and 69 years old who received an inactivated influenza vaccine. The chain couples TRBV28 to TRBJ2-4, with 10 positions matching TRBD2. Sequencing used PBMCs from blood, obtained about 20 months after vaccination. CDR3 sequence: CASSESGRAVAKNIQYF. CDR3 coding DNA: TGTGCCAGCAGCGAGAGCGGGAGGGCCGTGGCCAAAAACATTCAGTACTTC.